A single sample gave rise to the 24 T cell receptor beta chains below, sequenced in a study of OX40 agonist ivuxolimab in advanced cancers. Assay: immunoSEQ multiplex PCR; the TCRdb copy retains only in-frame clones and omits some. This table holds roughly 64,000 clones, approximately 88% found once. Source: CD4+ or CD8+ T cells sorted from blood, taken in a trial of the OX40 agonist ivuxolimab. All receptors derive from an adult with an advanced solid tumor such as melanoma, head and neck, liver or kidney cancer.

The chain has TRBV6-6 and TRBJ1-2, with a tentative D call TRBD1 (5 bases). V lost 0 bases and J lost 3, with 11 bases in between. The germline V gene has CDR1 MNHNY and CDR2 SVGAGI (reference sequence). This CDR3 contains 15 residues. The CDR3 loop is CASSYSKGVHYGYTF. DNA of the CDR3: TGTGCCAGCAGTTACTCGAAAGGGGTCCACTATGGCTACACCTTC.

This chain joins TRBV6-5 and TRBJ2-7, with 7 bases fitting TRBD1. The CDR3 is 14 amino acids. Looked up from germline, CDR1 is MNHEY and CDR2 is SVGAGI. V gave up 0 bases and J gave up 2 bases; unmatched junction bases: 1. For the CDR3, the DNA is TGTGCCAGCAGTTACTCAAGGGGGCCCTACGAGCAGTACTTC. Translation gives CASSYSRGPYEQYF.

J is TRBJ2-1 and V is TRBV9, with unresolved D. The CDR3 consists of 14 residues. Germline CDR1 reads SGDLS; CDR2 reads YYNGEE. V was pared by 3 bases and J by 0 bases, with 7 bases between. CDR3 sequence (DNA): TGTGCCAGCAGCGCTATTCGCTCCTACAATGAGCAGTTCTTC. It translates to CASSAIRSYNEQFF.

The J gene is TRBJ2-2, the V gene TRBV7-3; perhaps TRBD2 as D (6 bases). The V end was cut by 0 bases, the J end by 6 bases, with 14 bases between. CDR1 is SGHTA, CDR2 FQGTGA, per germline. The CDR3 consists of 16 residues. This chain's CDR3 is CASSLTGRKGPGELFF. The CDR3 region has the DNA TGTGCCAGCAGCTTAACCGGGAGAAAGGGTCCCGGGGAGCTGTTTTTT.

The gene calls are TRBV9 and TRBJ1-2; D is perhaps TRBD1 (5 bases). The CDR3 covers 14 residues. Germline lookup yields CDR1 SGDLS and CDR2 YYNGEE. V was trimmed by 0 bases and J by 2 bases, leaving 8 bases between them. CDR3 loop: CASSVGGTNYGYTF. The DNA for the CDR3 is TGTGCCAGCAGCGTAGGGGGGACCAACTATGGCTACACCTTC. The whole variable domain, filled in from reference TRBV9 and TRBJ1-2, reads DSGVTQTPKHLITATGQRVTLRCSPRSGDLSVYWYQQSLDQGLQFLIQYYNGEERAKGNILERFSAQQFPDLHSELNLSSLELGDSALYFCASSVGGTNYGYTFGSGTRLTVV.

The chain couples TRBV5-5 to TRBJ2-1, with 7 positions matching TRBD1. Germline values: CDR1 SGHKS, CDR2 YYEKEE (reference sequence). The CDR3 has 12 amino acids. The ends lost 4 bases at V and 7 bases at J; junction bases unmatched: 2. The CDR3 region is CASSPTGNEQFF. CDR3 coding DNA: TGTGCCAGCAGCCCGACAGGGAATGAGCAGTTCTTC.

The V and J genes are TRBV4-3 and TRBJ1-2; D possibly corresponds to TRBD1 (6 bases). Germline V gene sequence: CDR1 LGHNA, CDR2 YSLEER. The CDR3 spans 15 residues. V lost 5 bases to trimming and J lost 6 bases, with 19 bases between them. This CDR3 reads CASSDGTRLRHGYTF. CDR3 sequence (DNA): TGCGCCAGCAGCGATGGGACACGCCTAAGACATGGCTACACCTTC.

Comment on this clone: At the DNA level, this CDR3 is encoded by other sequences in the same sample as well. The gene calls are TRBV7-2 and TRBJ2-7; D remains unclear. V shed 3 bases and J shed 1 base, with 7 bases lying between them. This CDR3 region has 13 residues. CDR1 SGHTA and CDR2 FQGNSA come from the germline V gene. CDR3 nucleotide sequence: TGTGCCAGCAGCTTGGCCGGTTCCTACGAGCAGTACTTC. This encodes CASSLAGSYEQYF.

This chain uses TRBV9 with TRBJ2-1; D is unresolved. Trimming shortened V by 0 bases and J by 4 bases, and 11 bases separated the two germline ends. This CDR3 is built from 15 residues. Germline CDR1 and CDR2: SGDLS and YYNGEE. CDR3 bases: TGTGCCAGCAGCGTAGCATCCTCTAGTTACAATGAGCAGTTCTTC. Protein: CASSVASSSYNEQFF.

The CDR3 protein is CASSSVPNTGELFF. DNA of the CDR3: TGTGCCAGCAGTAGTGTCCCGAACACCGGGGAGCTGTTTTTT. The chain is built from TRBV7-2 and TRBJ2-2, with unresolved D. The germline V gene has CDR1 SGHTA and CDR2 FQGNSA. Deletions cut 6 bases from V and 0 bases from J, with 8 bases between. The CDR3 runs 14 residues.

The chain joins TRBV19 to TRBJ1-5; 7 nucleotides match TRBD1. This CDR3 contains 14 residues. J was trimmed by 2 bases and V by 10 bases; bases with no gene match: 8. Germline V CDR1 and CDR2: LNHDA, SQIVND (reference sequence). CDR3 loop: CAISLTGGNQPQHF. The CDR3 DNA is TGTGCCATCTCTCTTACAGGGGGCAATCAGCCCCAGCATTTT.

J is TRBJ2-7 and V is TRBV6-5; TRBD1 matches at 7 bases. This CDR3 is 16 amino acids long. Unmatched junction bases numbered 12, after V lost 2 bases and J lost 5 bases. The germline V gene encodes CDR1 MNHEY and CDR2 SVGAGI. The CDR3: CASSYPDRKKGNEQYF. The CDR3 nucleotides are TGTGCCAGCAGTTACCCGGACAGGAAGAAGGGAAACGAGCAGTACTTC.

This chain connects TRBV10-3 to TRBJ2-7; 8 positions agree with TRBD2. The trim removed 4 bases at V and 1 base at J, leaving 6 bases unmatched. The CDR3 sequence is 15 residues long. The germline V gene has CDR1 ENHRY and CDR2 SYGVKD. CDR3 amino acids: CAISAKREGSYEQYF. DNA of the CDR3: TGTGCCATCAGTGCGAAACGGGAGGGGTCCTACGAGCAGTACTTC.

This CDR3 reads CASSDRGRDYGYTF. CDR3 bases: TGTGCCAGCAGTGACAGGGGGCGCGACTATGGCTACACCTTC. The J gene is TRBJ1-2, the V gene TRBV6-5; 10 positions match TRBD1. Germline lookup yields CDR1 MNHEY and CDR2 SVGAGI. The CDR3 covers 14 residues. V lost 5 bases to trimming and J lost 3 bases; unmatched junction nucleotides: 3.

This sequence joins TRBV11-2 and TRBJ1-1, with D perhaps TRBD1 (5 bases). CDR3 size: 14 residues. V shed 1 base and J shed 2 bases, with 8 bases lying between them. Germline V gives CDR1 SGHAT, CDR2 FQNNGV. CDR3 sequence reads: CASSLAGGNTEAFF. DNA of the CDR3: TGTGCCAGCAGCTTAGCCGGGGGTAACACTGAAGCTTTCTTT.

The chain recombines TRBV19 with TRBJ1-2, with TRBD1 identical over 8 bases. This CDR3 spans 15 amino acids. V lost 10 bases to trimming and J lost 0 bases; unmatched junction nucleotides: 10. From germline, CDR1 is LNHDA and CDR2 SQIVND (reference sequence). This CDR3 is CATLRTGTANYGYTF. CDR3 nucleotides: TGTGCCACACTAAGGACAGGGACCGCTAACTATGGCTACACCTTC. The whole variable domain, filled in from reference TRBV19 and TRBJ1-2, reads DGGITQSPKYLFRKEGQNVTLSCEQNLNHDAMYWYRQDPGQGLRLIYYSQIVNDFQKGDIAEGYSVSREKKESFPLTVTSAQKNPTAFYLCATLRTGTANYGYTFGSGTRLTVV.

This clone was found once. The CDR3 nucleotides read TGCGCCAGCAGCCACCGGACAGGGGGGGATTACGAGCAGTACTTC. Amino acids: CASSHRTGGDYEQYF. The chain has TRBV4-3 and TRBJ2-7; TRBD1 matches 10 bases. CDR3 length: 15 amino acids. Germline loops: CDR1 LGHNA, CDR2 YSLEER. V was pared by 3 bases and J by 4 bases, with 6 bases of the junction left unmatched.

This clone was recorded once. A junction end diverges from the germline sequence, so it may reflect a read error. The chain joins TRBV7-9 to TRBJ2-3, with no clear D. CDR1 and CDR2 from the germline V gene are SEHNR and FQNEAQ (reference sequence). The CDR3 is 12 amino acids. The CDR3 DNA reads TGTGCCAGCGCACAAAGTGCAGATGCGCAGTATTTT. Its translation is CASAQSADAQYF.

V usage is TRBV9 and J usage is TRBJ2-2; TRBD1 aligns across 8 bases. The CDR3 is 14 residues long. Per germline, CDR1 SGDLS and CDR2 YYNGEE. J gave up 4 bases and V 3 bases, and 2 bases lay outside the gene matches. Here the CDR3 DNA reads TGTGCCAGCAGCGCCCAGGGGGCCACCGGGGAGCTGTTTTTT. Amino acids: CASSAQGATGELFF.

The chain has TRBV19 and TRBJ2-1; TRBD1 or TRBD2 may be the D gene (6 bases each). The V end lost 5 bases, the J end lost 7 bases, and 21 bases lay between the germline ends. The CDR3 contains 16 residues. Germline V gene data show CDR1 as LNHDA and CDR2 as SQIVND (reference sequence). CDR3 in DNA: TGTGCCAGTAGTGCCGCCCCGGGACGGGGGCGGAATGAGCAGTTCTTC. Its protein is CASSAAPGRGRNEQFF. Filled out from reference TRBV19 and TRBJ2-1, the complete variable domain reads DGGITQSPKYLFRKEGQNVTLSCEQNLNHDAMYWYRQDPGQGLRLIYYSQIVNDFQKGDIAEGYSVSREKKESFPLTVTSAQKNPTAFYLCASSAAPGRGRNEQFFGPGTRLTVL.

The V call is TRBV7-2, the J call TRBJ2-5; no definite D call. Germline lookup yields CDR1 SGHTA and CDR2 FQGNSA. Trimming cost V 5 bases and J 2 bases, with 3 bases left between them. The CDR3 consists of 11 residues. The CDR3 DNA reads as TGTGCCAGCAGCCAGCAAGAGACCCAGTACTTC. This sequence encodes CASSQQETQYF.

This chain links TRBV6-5 with TRBJ2-7; no firm D call. This CDR3 contains 12 residues. Deletions cut 8 bases from V and 6 bases from J, with 14 bases between. Germline CDR1 MNHEY, CDR2 SVGAGI. CDR3 DNA: TGTGCCAGCTCTTTCACGGGCGCCGAGCAGTACTTC. Translated, it gives CASSFTGAEQYF.

The chain combines TRBV6-6 with TRBJ2-1, with D uncertain. CDR1 is MNHNY and CDR2 is SVGAGI in the germline V gene (reference sequence). Trimming shortened V by 4 bases and J by 1 base, and 14 bases separated the two germline ends. CDR3 length: 16 residues. This CDR3 is CASSSSTLGSYNEQFF. In DNA, the CDR3 is TGTGCCAGCAGTTCCTCCACTTTAGGTTCCTACAATGAGCAGTTCTTC.

This clone occurred once. The genes are TRBV7-7 and TRBJ2-2, with TRBD2 as a possible D gene (5 bases). V gave up 1 base and J gave up 4 bases, with 13 bases separating them. Germline V gene lookup returns CDR1 SSHAT and CDR2 FNYEAQ (reference sequence). The CDR3 extends over 16 amino acids. The CDR3 DNA sequence: TGTGCCAGCAGCTTAGTCCCGGGCCTAGCCACCGGGGAGCTGTTTTTT. Protein sequence: CASSLVPGLATGELFF.